The 21 T cell receptor beta chains listed next were all sequenced from one sample in a study of blood T cell repertoires in COVID-19. Produced via immunoSEQ multiplex PCR; TCRdb's table is partial and in-frame only. Among about 130,000 clones listed, around four fifths were seen once. Input material: peripheral blood. The receptors derive from an older man with COVID-19, enrolled during active disease.

The chain couples TRBV6-5 to TRBJ2-6; D possibly corresponds to TRBD1 (6 bases). The germline gives CDR1 MNHEY, CDR2 SVGAGI. Trimming removed 6 bases at V and 2 bases at J, with 11 bases between. The CDR3 runs to 15 residues. CDR3 in DNA: TGTGCCAGCAGCTCAGGGGATGCTGGGGCCAACGTCCTGACTTTC. This encodes CASSSGDAGANVLTF.

V usage is TRBV7-3 and J usage is TRBJ2-3, with TRBD2 matching 10 bases. The junction had 7 bases not matched to a gene; V was cut back by 1 base and J by 0 bases. This CDR3 has 18 residues. Germline CDR1 reads SGHTA; CDR2 reads FQGTGA. CDR3 in DNA: TGTGCCAGCAGCTTAATGGCTAGCGGGAGCGGTAGCACAGATACGCAGTATTTT. Its protein is CASSLMASGSGSTDTQYF.

This clone was detected only once. V and J are TRBV7-2 and TRBJ2-7, with 8 bases aligning to TRBD1. CDR1 is SGHTA, CDR2 FQGNSA, per germline. There are 13 residues in the CDR3. Germline trimming cut 3 bases from V and 3 bases from J; bases unmatched to any gene: 1. The DNA for the CDR3 is TGTGCCAGCAGCTTTGACAGGGGCTACGAGCAGTACTTC. Protein product: CASSFDRGYEQYF.

This clone was observed a few times. This chain connects TRBV7-9 to TRBJ2-5; D is unclear. From germline, CDR1 is SEHNR and CDR2 FQNEAQ (reference sequence). Trimming removed 7 bases at V and 1 base at J, with 16 bases between. The CDR3 extends over 15 amino acids. CDR3 in DNA: TGTGCCAGCACCCTTACCCAGGCAGTCCAAGAGACCCAGTACTTC. As protein: CASTLTQAVQETQYF.

The chain combines TRBV7-8 with TRBJ2-5; 11 bases match TRBD2. The CDR3 spans 16 residues. The trim removed 5 bases at V and 4 bases at J, leaving 9 bases unmatched. CDR1 SGHVS and CDR2 FQNEAQ come from the germline V gene. The CDR3 loop reads CASSLELAGVLETQYF. CDR3 in DNA: TGTGCCAGCAGCCTAGAACTAGCGGGAGTATTAGAGACCCAGTACTTC.

The chain has TRBV28 and TRBJ1-2; D is possibly TRBD1 (6 bases). Trimming stripped 6 bases from V and 6 bases from J, with 14 bases between. The V gene's germline CDR1 is MDHEN and CDR2 SYDVKM. This CDR3 has 13 amino acids. For the CDR3, the DNA is TGTGCCAGCAGATTACAGGGTTGGGATGGCTACACCTTC. Amino acid sequence: CASRLQGWDGYTF.

This clone was seen only once. CDR3 residues: CASSDRQGATSGYTF. The CDR3 DNA is TGTGCCAGCAGTGATCGGCAGGGGGCGACGAGTGGCTACACCTTC. The chain carries TRBV25-1 and TRBJ1-2; TRBD1 matches at 8 bases. The CDR3 contains 15 residues. V shed 3 bases, J shed 7 bases, and the junction held 10 bases outside the gene matches. CDR1 and CDR2 (germline): MGHDK, SYGVNS.

The table lists this clone with a few counts. The gene calls are TRBV24-1 and TRBJ2-7; TRBD2 is a possible D gene (5 bases). Germline V gene data show CDR1 as KGHDR and CDR2 as SFDVKD. CDR3 length equals 13 residues. Trimming shortened V by 2 bases and J by 7 bases, and 11 bases separated the two germline ends. This chain's CDR3 is CATSDSDFMEQYF. CDR3 DNA sequence: TGTGCCACCAGTGATTCGGACTTTATGGAGCAGTACTTC.

This clone was detected a few times. The rearrangement joins TRBV28 to TRBJ2-1; D uncertain. V was shortened by 8 bases and J by 4 bases, with 6 bases between the two germline ends. The CDR3 is 11 amino acids. Germline V gene lookup returns CDR1 MDHEN and CDR2 SYDVKM. The DNA for the CDR3 is TGTGCCAGCGTCAGGTACAATGAGCAGTTCTTC. This sequence encodes CASVRYNEQFF.

The rearrangement links TRBV4-1 to TRBJ1-2, with D hard to call. In germline, CDR1 is MGHRA, CDR2 YSYEKL. This CDR3 has 13 residues. V lost 1 base and J 4 bases, leaving 7 bases between the germline ends. The CDR3, as DNA: TGCGCCAGCAGCCAAGGGGCGGGCTATGGCTACACCTTC. Encoded protein: CASSQGAGYGYTF.

The V and J genes are TRBV9 and TRBJ1-1, with 9 bases aligning to TRBD1. Germline assignment: CDR1 SGDLS and CDR2 YYNGEE. V lost 4 bases and J lost 1; bases outside the gene matches: 2. This CDR3 is built from 14 residues. The CDR3 protein is CASSRGQGNTEAFF. CDR3 nucleotide sequence: TGTGCCAGCAGCAGGGGACAGGGGAACACTGAAGCTTTCTTT.

The chain carries TRBV14 and TRBJ1-5, with D perhaps TRBD1 (5 bases). Germline values: CDR1 SGHDN, CDR2 FVKESK. The CDR3 covers 15 residues. Trimming pared 7 bases from V and 5 bases from J, leaving 18 bases between. The CDR3 bases are TGTGCCAGCATCAACACCCGGGGGGTGGATCAGCCCCAGCATTTT. It is translated as CASINTRGVDQPQHF. The whole variable domain, filled in from reference TRBV14 and TRBJ1-5, reads EAGVTQFPSHSVIEKGQTVTLRCDPISGHDNLYWYRRVMGKEIKFLLHFVKESKQDESGMPNNRFLAERTGGTYSTLKVQPAELEDSGVYFCASINTRGVDQPQHFGDGTRLSIL.

This clone was seen a single time. The chain uses TRBV28 and TRBJ2-1, with 10 bases identical to TRBD2. CDR1 and CDR2 from the germline V gene are MDHEN and SYDVKM. CDR3 length: 15 residues. Trimming cost V 8 bases and J 8 bases; bases outside gene matches: 12. The CDR3 nucleotides read TGTGCCAGCTTTCCTCTAGCGGGAGATGTCGATGAGCAGTTCTTC. Translating gives CASFPLAGDVDEQFF.

This sequence joins TRBV28 and TRBJ2-1; 7 bases map to TRBD1. CDR3 length: 15 amino acids. Trimming cost V 3 bases and J 7 bases; bases outside gene matches: 9. Germline CDR1 MDHEN, CDR2 SYDVKM. The CDR3 loop is CASSFPRQGSNEQFF. The CDR3 DNA follows: TGTGCCAGCAGTTTCCCAAGACAGGGATCAAATGAGCAGTTCTTC.

V gene TRBV3-1 (or the pseudogene TRBV3-2) combines with J gene TRBJ1-2, with D unclear. The V and J ends lost 0 bases and 8 bases respectively, with 13 bases between them. CDR3 size: 14 residues. Germline V lookup: CDR1 LGHDT, CDR2 YNNKEL (reference sequence). DNA of the CDR3: TGTGCCAGCAGCCAAGATTCGACTTCTAGCGGCTACACCTTC. Residues: CASSQDSTSSGYTF.

This clone occurred a few times. This chain joins TRBV28 and TRBJ2-5; TRBD2 matches at 9 bases. From germline, CDR1 is MDHEN and CDR2 SYDVKM. The junction had 6 bases not matched to a gene; V was cut back by 2 bases and J by 5 bases. This CDR3 has 15 residues. The DNA for the CDR3 is TGTGCCAGCAGTTTAGGCGGGGGGGACGGGGAGACCCAGTACTTC. Its translation is CASSLGGGDGETQYF. The whole variable domain, filled in from reference TRBV28 and TRBJ2-5, reads DVKVTQSSRYLVKRTGEKVFLECVQDMDHENMFWYRQDPGLGLRLIYFSYDVKMKEKGDIPEGYSVSREKKERFSLILESASTNQTSMYLCASSLGGGDGETQYFGPGTRLLVL.

This sequence joins TRBV7-2 and TRBJ1-5; 7 bases map to TRBD1. The CDR3 consists of 15 residues. The V gene end was trimmed by 5 bases and the J gene end by 2 bases; junction bases not matched to a gene: 6. In germline, CDR1 is SGHTA, CDR2 FQGNSA. The CDR3 reads CASSATGSGNQPQHF. CDR3 bases: TGTGCCAGCAGCGCGACAGGGTCGGGCAATCAGCCCCAGCATTTT.

V gene TRBV29-1 combines with J gene TRBJ2-1, with 12 bases aligning to TRBD2. J lost 3 bases, V lost 1 base, and 13 bases had no gene match. The CDR3 is 19 residues long. From germline, CDR1 is SQVTM and CDR2 ANQGSEA. The CDR3 sequence is CSVEGSSGRAVVLYNEQFF. In nucleotides, the CDR3 is TGCAGCGTTGAAGGGTCTAGCGGGAGGGCCGTGGTCCTCTACAATGAGCAGTTCTTC.

The chain couples TRBV28 to TRBJ2-7; a weak D match, TRBD1 (5 bases). The CDR3 runs 16 residues. Trimming removed 2 bases from V and 0 bases from J, with 14 bases in between. CDR1 and CDR2 (germline): MDHEN, SYDVKM. The CDR3 DNA sequence: TGTGCCAGCAGTTTACCAGGGCAGGTCAGCTCCTACGAGCAGTACTTC. Protein product: CASSLPGQVSSYEQYF.

V gene TRBV19 combines with J gene TRBJ1-2, with D perhaps matching TRBD1 (5 bases). V lost 4 bases to trimming and J lost 4 bases, with 16 bases between them. The CDR3 is 15 residues long. Germline loops: CDR1 LNHDA, CDR2 SQIVND (reference sequence). In DNA form, the CDR3 reads TGTGCCAGTAGTAAACCGGCGGGACGCAGCTATGGCTACACCTTC. Protein product: CASSKPAGRSYGYTF.

The rearrangement links TRBV28 to TRBJ2-2; 14 bases align to TRBD2. Germline CDR1 MDHEN, CDR2 SYDVKM. V dropped 5 bases and J dropped 3; count of bases not matched to a gene: 2. The CDR3 consists of 16 residues. This chain's CDR3 is CASSLGLAGDTGELFF. In DNA form, the CDR3 reads TGTGCCAGCAGTCTGGGACTAGCGGGAGACACCGGGGAGCTGTTTTTT.